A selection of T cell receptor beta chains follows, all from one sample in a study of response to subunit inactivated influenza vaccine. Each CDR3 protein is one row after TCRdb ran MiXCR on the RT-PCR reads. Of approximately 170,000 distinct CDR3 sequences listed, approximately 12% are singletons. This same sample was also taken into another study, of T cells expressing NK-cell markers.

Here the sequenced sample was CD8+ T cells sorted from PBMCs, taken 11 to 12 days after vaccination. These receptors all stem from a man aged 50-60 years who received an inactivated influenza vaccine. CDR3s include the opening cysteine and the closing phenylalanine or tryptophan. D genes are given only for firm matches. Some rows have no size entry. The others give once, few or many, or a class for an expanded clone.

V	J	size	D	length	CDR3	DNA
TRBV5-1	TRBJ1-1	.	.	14	CASSLTGRNTEAFF	TGCGCCAGCAGCTTAACCGGGAGAAACACTGAAGCTTTCTTT
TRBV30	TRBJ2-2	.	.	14	CAWSPETLTGELFF	TGTGCCTGGAGTCCCGAGACCCTAACCGGGGAGCTGTTTTTT
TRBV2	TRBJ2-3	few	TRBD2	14	CANSGTTHTDTQYF	TGTGCCAACTCCGGGACTACCCACACAGATACGCAGTATTTT
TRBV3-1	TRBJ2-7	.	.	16	CASSQEFLQASYEQYF	TGTGCCAGCAGCCAAGAATTTTTGCAGGCGAGCTACGAGCAGTACTTC
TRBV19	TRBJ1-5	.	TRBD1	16	CASTSQGYPSNQPQHF	TGTGCCAGTACCTCACAGGGGTATCCTAGCAATCAGCCCCAGCATTTT
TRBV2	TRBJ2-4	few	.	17	CASSDFRQGGTKNIQYF	TGTGCCAGCAGTGATTTCAGGCAGGGGGGGACCAAAAACATTCAGTACTTC
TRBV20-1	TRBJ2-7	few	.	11	CSAETRAEQYF	TGCAGTGCCGAAACTAGAGCCGAGCAGTACTTC
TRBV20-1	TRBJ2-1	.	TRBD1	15	CSAVDTGGTYNEQFF	TGCAGTGCCGTCGATACAGGGGGGACCTACAATGAGCAGTTCTTC
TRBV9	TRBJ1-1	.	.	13	CASSVVLNTEAFF	TGTGCCAGCAGCGTGGTTCTGAACACTGAAGCTTTCTTT
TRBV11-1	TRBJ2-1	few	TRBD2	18	CASSGLAGLRSSYNEQFF	TGTGCCAGCTCGGGGCTAGCGGGACTCAGGAGCTCCTACAATGAGCAGTTCTTC
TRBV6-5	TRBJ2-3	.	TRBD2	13	CASSYAGGDTQYF	TGTGCCAGCAGTTACGCGGGAGGTGATACGCAGTATTTT
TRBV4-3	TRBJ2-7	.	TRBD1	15	CASRPGTGGVYEQYF	TGCGCCAGCAGACCCGGGACAGGGGGTGTCTACGAGCAGTACTTC
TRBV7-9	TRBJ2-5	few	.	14	CASTQVTKQETQYF	TGTGCCAGCACCCAAGTGACTAAGCAAGAGACCCAGTACTTC
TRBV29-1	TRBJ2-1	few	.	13	CSVDLQGNNEQFF	TGCAGCGTTGATCTTCAGGGAAACAATGAGCAGTTCTTC
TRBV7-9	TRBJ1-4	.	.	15	CASSITGTPGEKLFF	TGTGCCAGCAGCATTACAGGGACGCCGGGGGAAAAACTGTTTTTT
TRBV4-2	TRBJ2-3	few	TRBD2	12	CASSHGSGGPYF	TGTGCCAGCAGCCATGGTAGCGGGGGCCCGTATTTT
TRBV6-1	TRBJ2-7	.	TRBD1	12	CAILEGADEQYF	TGTGCCATCCTAGAGGGGGCCGACGAGCAGTACTTC
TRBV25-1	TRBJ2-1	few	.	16	CASSELRPGPYNEQFF	TGTGCCAGCAGTGAACTCCGGCCGGGTCCTTACAATGAGCAGTTCTTC
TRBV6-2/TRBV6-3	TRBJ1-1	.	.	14	CASSYGSANTEAFF	TGTGCCAGCAGTTACGGGTCGGCGAACACTGAAGCTTTCTTT
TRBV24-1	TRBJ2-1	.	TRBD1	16	CATSEGTGEFYNEQFF	TGTGCCACCAGTGAAGGAACAGGGGAATTCTACAATGAGCAGTTCTTC
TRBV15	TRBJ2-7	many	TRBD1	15	CATSRARTGLAEQYF	TGTGCCACCAGCAGAGCTAGGACAGGCCTTGCGGAGCAGTACTTC
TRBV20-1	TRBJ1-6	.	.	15	CSAGDRSSYNSPLHF	TGCAGTGCCGGGGACCGGAGCTCCTATAATTCACCCCTCCACTTT
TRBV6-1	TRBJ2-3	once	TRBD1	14	CASILGGWGDTQYF	TGTGCCAGCATCCTAGGGGGCTGGGGAGATACGCAGTATTTT
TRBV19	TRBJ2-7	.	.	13	CASSIAAGGEQYF	TGTGCCAGTAGTATAGCTGCTGGGGGCGAGCAGTACTTC
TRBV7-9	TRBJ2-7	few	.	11	CASRGDHEQYF	TGTGCCAGCAGGGGGGACCACGAGCAGTACTTC
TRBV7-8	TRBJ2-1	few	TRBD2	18	CASSLGPSGGPAYNEQFF	TGTGCCAGCAGCTTAGGACCCAGCGGGGGGCCCGCTTACAATGAGCAGTTCTTC